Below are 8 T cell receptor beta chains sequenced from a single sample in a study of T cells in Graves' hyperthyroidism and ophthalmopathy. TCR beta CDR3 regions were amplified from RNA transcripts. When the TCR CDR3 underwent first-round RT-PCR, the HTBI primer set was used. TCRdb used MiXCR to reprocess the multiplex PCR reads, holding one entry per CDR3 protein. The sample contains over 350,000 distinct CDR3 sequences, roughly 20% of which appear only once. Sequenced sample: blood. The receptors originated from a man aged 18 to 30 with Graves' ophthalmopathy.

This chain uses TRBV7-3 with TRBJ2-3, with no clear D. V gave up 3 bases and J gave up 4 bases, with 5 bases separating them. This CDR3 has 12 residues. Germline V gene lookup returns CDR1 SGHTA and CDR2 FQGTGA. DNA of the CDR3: TGTGCCAGCAGCTTTGGGCCAGATACGCAGTATTTT. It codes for CASSFGPDTQYF.

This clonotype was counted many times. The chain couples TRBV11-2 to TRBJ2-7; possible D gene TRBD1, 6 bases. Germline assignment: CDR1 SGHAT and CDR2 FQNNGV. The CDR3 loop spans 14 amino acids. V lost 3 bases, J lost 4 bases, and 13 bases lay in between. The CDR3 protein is CASSFGGGSYEQYF. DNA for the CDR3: TGTGCCAGCAGCTTTGGGGGCGGAAGTTACGAGCAGTACTTC.

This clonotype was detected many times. The CDR3 bases are TGTGCCAGCAGCGTAGGCGACGACTCCTACGAGCAGTACTTC. This codes for CASSVGDDSYEQYF. The V gene is TRBV9, the J gene TRBJ2-7; no firm D call. This CDR3 region has 14 residues. From germline, CDR1 is SGDLS and CDR2 YYNGEE. Trimming pared 0 bases from V and 0 bases from J, leaving 7 bases between.

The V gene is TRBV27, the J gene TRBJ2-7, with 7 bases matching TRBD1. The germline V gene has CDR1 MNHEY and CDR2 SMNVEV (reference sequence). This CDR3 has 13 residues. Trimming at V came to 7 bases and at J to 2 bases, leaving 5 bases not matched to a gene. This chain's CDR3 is CASKRQGTYEQYF. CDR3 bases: TGTGCCAGCAAACGACAGGGAACCTACGAGCAGTACTTC.

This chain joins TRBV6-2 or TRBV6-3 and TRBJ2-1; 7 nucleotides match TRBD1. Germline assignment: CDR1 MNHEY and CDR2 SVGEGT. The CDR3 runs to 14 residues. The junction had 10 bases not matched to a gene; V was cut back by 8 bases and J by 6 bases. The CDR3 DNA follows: TGTGCCAGCGAACAGGGGAACGTAGTCAATGAGCAGTTCTTC. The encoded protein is CASEQGNVVNEQFF.

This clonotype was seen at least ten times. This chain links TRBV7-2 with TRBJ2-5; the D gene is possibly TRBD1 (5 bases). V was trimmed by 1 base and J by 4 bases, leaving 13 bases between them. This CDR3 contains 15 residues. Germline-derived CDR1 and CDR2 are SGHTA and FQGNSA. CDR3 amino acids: CASSLDRTLGETQYF. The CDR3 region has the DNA TGTGCCAGCAGCTTAGACAGGACCTTGGGAGAGACCCAGTACTTC.

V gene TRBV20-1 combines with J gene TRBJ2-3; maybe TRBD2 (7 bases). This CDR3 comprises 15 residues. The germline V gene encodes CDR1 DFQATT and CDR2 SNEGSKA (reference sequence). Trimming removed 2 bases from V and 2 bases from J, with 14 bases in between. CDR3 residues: CSARRGGGHTDTQYF. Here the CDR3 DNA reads TGCAGTGCTAGACGAGGCGGGGGCCACACAGATACGCAGTATTTT.

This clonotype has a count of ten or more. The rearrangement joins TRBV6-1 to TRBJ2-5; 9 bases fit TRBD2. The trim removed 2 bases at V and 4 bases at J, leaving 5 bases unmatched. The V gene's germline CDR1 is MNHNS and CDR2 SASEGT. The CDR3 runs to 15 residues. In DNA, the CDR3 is TGTGCCAGCAGTGAAACGACTAGCGGTGCAGAGACCCAGTACTTC. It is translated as CASSETTSGAETQYF.